The 32 T cell receptor beta chains below all came from one sample that was sequenced in a study of beta chain features in type 1 diabetes listed by TCRdb under 2018. The library was built by means of the immunoSEQ multiplex PCR assay. The entire isolated RNA was reverse transcribed using the High Capacity cDNA Reverse Transcription Kit, and thus expressed TCRB transcripts were sequenced. The clones in this table, taken by TCRdb from immuneACCESS, are in-frame only. Not every clone is retained; where verified, under half of the shortfall comes from an unresolved V gene, and the cause of the rest is unknown. This sample comprises hundreds of thousands of clones, roughly 12% of them detected only once. The top ten clonotypes cover approximately 0.015% of the sample. The specimen was naive CD4+ T cells from blood. Taken with the paper, the label for cell subset or site translates to: true naive CD4+ T cells. The receptors here all came from a man younger than 35 in good health.

The chain links TRBV18 to TRBJ2-7; 16 bases fit TRBD2. There are 18 residues in the CDR3. Germline-derived CDR1 and CDR2 are KGHSH and LQKENI. V lost 6 bases to trimming and J lost 0 bases; unmatched junction nucleotides: 8. This chain's CDR3 is CASSRSGTSGGVSYEQYF. The CDR3 DNA follows: TGTGCCAGCTCGCGATCCGGGACTAGCGGGGGGGTCTCCTACGAGCAGTACTTC.

The chain couples TRBV7-2 to TRBJ1-1; TRBD1 agrees at 7 bases. This CDR3 is 15 amino acids long. J lost 6 bases, V lost 2 bases, and 9 bases had no gene match. Per the germline V gene, CDR1 is SGHTA and CDR2 is FQGNSA. The DNA of the CDR3 is TGTGCCAGCAGCTTACTGGCCAGGGGGAAAGCTGAAGCTTTCTTT. Encoded protein: CASSLLARGKAEAFF.

The J gene is TRBJ2-7, the V gene TRBV19; 7 bases fit TRBD1. The germline V gene has CDR1 LNHDA and CDR2 SQIVND (reference sequence). With 9 bases clipped from V and 6 bases from J, the junction kept 8 bases outside the gene matches. This CDR3 is built from 12 residues. CDR3 residues: CASGATGVEQYF. The CDR3 nucleotides are TGTGCCAGCGGAGCCACAGGGGTCGAGCAGTACTTC.

The table lists this clone with a few counts. The chain employs TRBV7-3 and TRBJ2-6; maybe TRBD2 (5 bases). The ends were cut back, 2 bases at V and 0 bases at J, with 11 bases in the middle. Germline values: CDR1 SGHTA, CDR2 FQGTGA. The CDR3 is made up of 17 amino acids. Written as DNA, the CDR3 is TGTGCCAGCAGCTTACGGGCAGGAGGCTCTGGGGCCAACGTCCTGACTTTC. Protein: CASSLRAGGSGANVLTF.

The chain uses TRBV9 and TRBJ1-2; no firm D call. V gave up 0 bases and J gave up 4 bases, with 10 bases separating them. The CDR3 sequence is 14 residues long. Looked up from germline, CDR1 is SGDLS and CDR2 is YYNGEE. The CDR3 nucleotides are TGTGCCAGCAGCGTAGCATGGCAGGCCTATGGCTACACCTTC. Protein product: CASSVAWQAYGYTF. The complete variable domain, with remaining parts taken from reference TRBV9 and TRBJ1-2, reads DSGVTQTPKHLITATGQRVTLRCSPRSGDLSVYWYQQSLDQGLQFLIQYYNGEERAKGNILERFSAQQFPDLHSELNLSSLELGDSALYFCASSVAWQAYGYTFGSGTRLTVV.

This chain joins TRBV5-1 and TRBJ2-1; 10 bases are shared with TRBD2. Germline V lookup: CDR1 SGHRS, CDR2 YFSETQ. The junction had 9 bases not matched to a gene; V was cut back by 5 bases and J by 7 bases. This CDR3 region has 15 residues. The CDR3: CASRSGRGTSNEQFF. The DNA for the CDR3 is TGCGCCAGCAGAAGCGGGAGGGGAACAAGTAATGAGCAGTTCTTC.

V is TRBV7-9 and J is TRBJ2-7; 9 positions match TRBD2. CDR1 is SEHNR, CDR2 FQNEAQ, per germline (reference sequence). Losses at the gene ends were 3 bases for V and 4 bases for J; bases not matched to a gene: 7. This CDR3 is built from 15 residues. The chain's CDR3 is CASSLGLAGIYEQYF. CDR3 DNA sequence: TGTGCCAGCAGCTTGGGTCTAGCGGGGATATACGAGCAGTACTTC.

A few counts support this clone. V gene TRBV30 combines with J gene TRBJ2-7; the D gene is possibly TRBD1 (6 bases). In germline, CDR1 is GTSNPN, CDR2 SVGIG (reference sequence). Deletions cut 3 bases from V and 2 bases from J, with 20 bases between. This CDR3 has 16 residues. CDR3 nucleotides: TGTGCCTGGAGCCACGTGAAAATAACAGGGACCTACGAGCAGTACTTC. Translating it yields CAWSHVKITGTYEQYF. The full variable domain, its missing parts supplied by reference TRBV30 and TRBJ2-7, is SQTIHQWPATLVQPVGSPLSLECTVEGTSNPNLYWYRQAAGRGLQLLFYSVGIGQISSEVPQNLSASRPQDRQFILSSKKLLLSDSGFYLCAWSHVKITGTYEQYFGPGTRLTVT.

The rearrangement uses TRBV19 and TRBJ2-1; D is possibly TRBD2 (6 bases). Germline-derived CDR1 and CDR2 are LNHDA and SQIVND (reference sequence). There are 17 residues in the CDR3. The germline V and J ends were trimmed by 3 bases and 7 bases, with 22 bases remaining between them. The CDR3 coding sequence is TGTGCCAGTAGTATCCCCGGGGGTAGCGGAAACTCTAATGAGCAGTTCTTC. Translation gives CASSIPGGSGNSNEQFF.

CDR3 bases: TGTGCCAGCAGCTTCTATAGACTAGCGGGCGACTACGAGCAGTACTTC. Protein sequence: CASSFYRLAGDYEQYF. The gene calls are TRBV7-8 and TRBJ2-7; 10 positions match TRBD2. After removal of 3 bases from V and 3 bases from J, the junction contained 8 bases not matched to a gene. Germline loops: CDR1 SGHVS, CDR2 FQNEAQ. The length of the CDR3 is 16 residues.

The J gene is TRBJ2-5, the V gene TRBV19; TRBD2 aligns across 11 bases. The CDR3 is 15 amino acids. Trimming at V came to 5 bases and at J to 5 bases, leaving 7 bases not matched to a gene. Germline V gene lookup returns CDR1 LNHDA and CDR2 SQIVND (reference sequence). CDR3 sequence: CASSVLAGDFETQYF. DNA of the CDR3: TGTGCCAGTAGTGTACTAGCGGGAGATTTTGAGACCCAGTACTTC.

This clone was counted a few times. V is TRBV4-2 and J is TRBJ1-4, with 11 bases fitting TRBD1. Per germline, CDR1 LGHNA and CDR2 YNFKEQ. The V segment lost 5 bases and the J segment 7 bases; nucleotides outside the gene matches: 6. CDR3 length equals 15 residues. CDR3 region: CASSFMGQGGEKLFF. The CDR3 DNA follows: TGTGCCAGCAGCTTTATGGGACAGGGGGGTGAAAAACTGTTTTTT.

The J gene is TRBJ2-3, the V gene TRBV11-1; 7 bases are shared with TRBD1. V lost 1 base and J lost 2; bases outside the gene matches: 6. Germline CDR1 and CDR2: SGHAT and FQDESV (reference sequence). The CDR3 spans 16 residues. CDR3 nucleotides: TGTGCCAGCAGCTTAGGGGTGACAGGGTCCACAGATACGCAGTATTTT. It is translated as CASSLGVTGSTDTQYF.

The V call is TRBV6-5, the J call TRBJ2-7; 8 positions match TRBD1. J lost 1 base, V lost 7 bases, and 6 bases had no gene match. CDR1 MNHEY and CDR2 SVGAGI come from the germline V gene. The CDR3 is 14 amino acids. CDR3 region: CASTPDRVSYEQYF. DNA of the CDR3: TGTGCCAGCACCCCGGACAGGGTATCCTACGAGCAGTACTTC.

The chain links TRBV2 to TRBJ2-7, with TRBD2 matching over 12 bases. The ends lost 9 bases at V and 4 bases at J; junction bases unmatched: 4. Germline-derived CDR1 and CDR2 are SNHLY and FYNNEI. This CDR3 has 13 residues. CDR3 residues: CASRTSGVYEQYF. CDR3 in DNA: TGTGCCAGTAGGACTAGCGGGGTATACGAGCAGTACTTC.

This clone was found once. This chain uses TRBV5-1 with TRBJ1-2; a possible D gene is TRBD1 (5 bases). The V and J ends lost 0 bases and 0 bases respectively, with 9 bases between them. CDR1 is SGHRS, CDR2 YFSETQ, per germline. The CDR3 extends over 15 amino acids. CDR3 nucleotide sequence: TGCGCCAGCAGCTTGGACAGGCCACCTAACTATGGCTACACCTTC. This codes for CASSLDRPPNYGYTF.

The V and J genes are TRBV15 and TRBJ1-2; 7 nucleotides line up with TRBD1. The germline CDR1 and CDR2 sequences are LNHNV and YYDKDF (reference sequence). The length of the CDR3 is 15 residues. J was trimmed by 8 bases and V by 0 bases; bases with no gene match: 9. The CDR3 spells CATSRDLDRVQGYTF. The CDR3 nucleotides read TGTGCCACCAGCAGAGACCTCGACAGGGTTCAGGGCTACACCTTC.

This clone showed up just a few times. The rearrangement links TRBV9 to TRBJ2-5; 10 nucleotides line up with TRBD1. CDR1 is SGDLS, CDR2 YYNGEE, per germline. V was pared by 3 bases and J by 5 bases, with 10 bases of the junction left unmatched. The CDR3 runs 16 residues. The CDR3 DNA reads as TGTGCCAGCAGCGGGACAGGGGGATTTTTTGGGGAGACCCAGTACTTC. The encoded protein is CASSGTGGFFGETQYF.

The chain uses TRBV4-3 and TRBJ1-5; no clear D. The V and J ends lost 0 bases and 2 bases respectively, with 11 bases between them. The CDR3 sequence is 16 residues long. Germline V gene lookup returns CDR1 LGHNA and CDR2 YSLEER. DNA of the CDR3: TGCGCCAGCAGCCAAGACGTCATGGCTGGCAATCAGCCCCAGCATTTT. This encodes CASSQDVMAGNQPQHF.

The chain carries TRBV4-2 and TRBJ1-4, with D maybe TRBD1 (5 bases). Germline V gives CDR1 LGHNA, CDR2 YNFKEQ. V shed 3 bases and J shed 6 bases, with 20 bases lying between them. The CDR3 totals 17 residues. CDR3 nucleotide sequence: TGTGCCAGCAGCCAGGGGGGTGAAGGACGGAGGGATGAAAAACTGTTTTTT. The encoded protein is CASSQGGEGRRDEKLFF.

This clone has more than one count but fewer than ten. The chain recombines TRBV10-3 with TRBJ1-4, with TRBD1 matching over 7 bases. The CDR3 totals 14 residues. Unmatched junction bases numbered 5, after V lost 2 bases and J lost 8 bases. Per germline, CDR1 ENHRY and CDR2 SYGVKD. CDR3 coding DNA: TGTGCCATCAGTGAGAGGGGGCCCGGGGAAAAACTGTTTTTT. Translation gives CAISERGPGEKLFF.

This clone showed up just a few times. V is TRBV30 and J is TRBJ1-3; 11 bases are shared with TRBD1. Germline V gives CDR1 GTSNPN, CDR2 SVGIG (reference sequence). V trimming: 4 bases; J trimming: 0 bases; junction bases outside the gene matches: 8. This CDR3 contains 17 residues. CDR3 bases: TGTGCCTGGACCGGACAGGGGGCTGTCAACTCTGGAAACACCATATATTTT. Translation gives CAWTGQGAVNSGNTIYF.

This clone has just a few counts. The V gene is TRBV7-2, the J gene TRBJ2-7, with D possibly being TRBD1 (5 bases). Deletions cut 1 base from V and 3 bases from J, with 13 bases between. The CDR3 contains 15 residues. Germline CDR1 SGHTA, CDR2 FQGNSA. In DNA form, the CDR3 reads TGTGCCAGCAGCTTAGGGGGCAGGGCGGTCTACGAGCAGTACTTC. Amino acid sequence: CASSLGGRAVYEQYF.

The chain uses TRBV18 and TRBJ2-7; 7 nucleotides agree with TRBD1. There are 15 residues in the CDR3. Trimming removed 0 bases from V and 2 bases from J; junction bases left unmatched: 4. Per the germline V gene, CDR1 is KGHSH and CDR2 is LQKENI. As DNA, the CDR3 is TGTGCCAGCTCACCACCGGGGACAGCAGCCTACGAGCAGTACTTC. It encodes CASSPPGTAAYEQYF.

This clone was found a few times. This chain links TRBV28 with TRBJ2-1; D is perhaps TRBD2 (6 bases). With 6 bases removed from V and 9 bases from J, the gap between germline ends came to 27 bases. The CDR3 contains 17 residues. The germline CDR1 and CDR2 sequences are MDHEN and SYDVKM. The CDR3 coding sequence is TGTGCCAGCAGCTTCAAACCTTTCCTAGCGTCAGACCTTGAGCAGTTCTTC. Translated: CASSFKPFLASDLEQFF. The full variable domain, with the rest looked up from reference TRBV28 and TRBJ2-1, is DVKVTQSSRYLVKRTGEKVFLECVQDMDHENMFWYRQDPGLGLRLIYFSYDVKMKEKGDIPEGYSVSREKKERFSLILESASTNQTSMYLCASSFKPFLASDLEQFFGPGTRLTVL.

The chain combines TRBV7-2 with TRBJ2-5, with D unclear. CDR1 and CDR2 (germline): SGHTA, FQGNSA. V was clipped by 1 base and J by 1 base, with 7 bases between them. The CDR3 covers 14 residues. The CDR3 reads CASSLETIQETQYF. CDR3 nucleotides: TGTGCCAGCAGCTTAGAGACAATCCAAGAGACCCAGTACTTC.

This clone was detected a few times. The chain recombines TRBV9 with TRBJ2-3, with D tentatively TRBD1 (6 bases). The V gene's germline CDR1 is SGDLS and CDR2 YYNGEE. CDR3 length: 15 amino acids. Trimming took 3 bases from V and 0 from J, leaving 11 bases between them. CDR3 in amino acids: CASSGHRVSTDTQYF. CDR3 DNA: TGTGCCAGCAGCGGACACAGGGTCAGCACAGATACGCAGTATTTT.

The chain is built from TRBV9 and TRBJ2-3; unclear D gene. The CDR3 extends over 14 amino acids. V was clipped by 3 bases and J by 6 bases, with 14 bases between them. Germline assignment: CDR1 SGDLS and CDR2 YYNGEE. The CDR3 loop is CASSATRAWDTQYF. The CDR3 nucleotides are TGTGCCAGCAGCGCCACCCGCGCGTGGGATACGCAGTATTTT.

The V and J genes are TRBV20-1 and TRBJ2-7; the D is unclear. Trimming cost V 3 bases and J 5 bases, with 8 bases left between them. Germline V gene data show CDR1 as DFQATT and CDR2 as SNEGSKA (reference sequence). The CDR3 is 11 residues long. CDR3: CSASPQNEQYF. The CDR3 bases are TGCAGTGCTAGCCCCCAGAACGAGCAGTACTTC.

This clone was seen a few times. The rearrangement links TRBV28 to TRBJ1-1; D is uncertain. This CDR3 has 13 residues. Germline V gene lookup returns CDR1 MDHEN and CDR2 SYDVKM. The V end lost 2 bases, the J end lost 10 bases, and 14 bases lay between the germline ends. The CDR3 DNA reads as TGTGCCAGCAGTTTAGGAGGAGGCACTCGAGCTTTCTTT. Amino acid sequence: CASSLGGGTRAFF.

The chain uses TRBV7-9 and TRBJ1-5, with 7 bases aligning to TRBD1. V shed 4 bases, J shed 5 bases, and the junction held 5 bases outside the gene matches. The CDR3 length is 14 residues. CDR1 and CDR2 (germline): SEHNR, FQNEAQ (reference sequence). The CDR3 coding sequence is TGTGCCAGCAGCTCACAGGGGTGGCATCAGCCCCAGCATTTT. Protein sequence: CASSSQGWHQPQHF.

This clone has more than one count but fewer than ten. This chain uses TRBV9 with TRBJ1-5, with a possible D match to TRBD1 (5 bases). V lost 0 bases to trimming and J lost 7 bases, with 20 bases between them. The germline CDR1 and CDR2 sequences are SGDLS and YYNGEE. This CDR3 is 17 amino acids long. The DNA of the CDR3 is TGTGCCAGCAGCGTAGGCCCTGGGGCAGGCGGAGTGCAGCCCCAGCATTTT. Translation gives CASSVGPGAGGVQPQHF.